This TCR beta chain was documented in a study of radiation and T cells in renal cell carcinoma. Deletions cut 5 bases from V and 3 bases from J, with 16 bases between. Germline assignment: CDR1 LGHNA and CDR2 YNFKEQ. The CDR3 length is 16 residues. As to time point: blood 4 weeks post-SBRT, at nephrectomy. As to treatment: 15 Gy SBRT to primary tumor, nephrectomy 4 weeks later. TCRdb keeps only in-frame clones here, not all; method: immunoSEQ multiplex PCR. The repertoire holds more than 120,000 clones, with 75% to 90% as singletons. This clonotype originated in a woman aged 50 to 60 with renal cell carcinoma. This chain connects TRBV4-2 to TRBJ1-4; a weak D match, TRBD1 (6 bases). This specimen consisted of blood, obtained from a patient whose treatment included radiotherapy and nephrectomy. The CDR3 is CASSKKQGMANEKLFF. CDR3 bases: TGTGCCAGCAGCAAAAAACAGGGTATGGCTAATGAAAAACTGTTTTTT.